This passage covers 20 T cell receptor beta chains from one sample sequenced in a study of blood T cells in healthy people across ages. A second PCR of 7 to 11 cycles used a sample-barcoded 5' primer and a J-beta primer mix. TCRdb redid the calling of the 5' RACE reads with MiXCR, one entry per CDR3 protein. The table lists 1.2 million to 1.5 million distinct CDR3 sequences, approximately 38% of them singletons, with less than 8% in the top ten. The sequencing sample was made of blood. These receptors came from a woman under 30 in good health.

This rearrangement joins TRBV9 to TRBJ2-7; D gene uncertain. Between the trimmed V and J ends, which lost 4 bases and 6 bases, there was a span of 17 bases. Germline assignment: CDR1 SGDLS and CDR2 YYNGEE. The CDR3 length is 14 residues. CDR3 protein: CASSPSTYASEQYF. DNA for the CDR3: TGTGCCAGCAGCCCGAGTACATACGCAAGCGAGCAGTACTTC.

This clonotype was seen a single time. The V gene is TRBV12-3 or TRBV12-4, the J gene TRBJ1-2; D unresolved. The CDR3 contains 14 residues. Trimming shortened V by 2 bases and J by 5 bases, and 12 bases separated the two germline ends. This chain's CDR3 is CASSLRGIGYGYTF. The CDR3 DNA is TGTGCCAGCAGTTTAAGAGGGATCGGATATGGCTACACCTTC.

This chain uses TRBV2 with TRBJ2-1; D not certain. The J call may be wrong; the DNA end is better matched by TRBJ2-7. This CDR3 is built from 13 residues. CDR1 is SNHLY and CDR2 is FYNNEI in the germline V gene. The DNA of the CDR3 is TGTGCCAGCAGTGAGGCCAGGATCTATGAGCAGTACTTC. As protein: CASSEARIYEQYF.

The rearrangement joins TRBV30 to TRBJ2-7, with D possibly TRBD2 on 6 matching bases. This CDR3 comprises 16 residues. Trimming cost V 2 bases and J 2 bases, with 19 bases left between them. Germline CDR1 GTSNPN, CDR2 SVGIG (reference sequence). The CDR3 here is CAWSTSRWTNPYEQYF. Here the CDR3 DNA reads TGTGCCTGGAGTACCTCGAGATGGACTAACCCCTACGAGCAGTACTTC.

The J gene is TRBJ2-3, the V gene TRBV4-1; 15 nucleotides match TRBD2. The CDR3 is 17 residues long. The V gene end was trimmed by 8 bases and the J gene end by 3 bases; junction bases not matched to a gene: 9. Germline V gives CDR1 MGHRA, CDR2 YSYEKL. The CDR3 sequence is CASVGTSGGRVTDTQYF. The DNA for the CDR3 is TGCGCCAGCGTAGGGACTAGCGGGGGGAGGGTAACAGATACGCAGTATTTT.

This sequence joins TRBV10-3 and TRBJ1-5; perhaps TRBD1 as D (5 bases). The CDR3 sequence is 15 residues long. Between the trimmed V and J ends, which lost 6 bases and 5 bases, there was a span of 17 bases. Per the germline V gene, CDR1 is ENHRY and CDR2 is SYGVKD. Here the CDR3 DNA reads TGTGCCATCAGAGCCTCGGCAGGAGGGGATCAGCCCCAGCATTTT. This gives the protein CAIRASAGGDQPQHF.

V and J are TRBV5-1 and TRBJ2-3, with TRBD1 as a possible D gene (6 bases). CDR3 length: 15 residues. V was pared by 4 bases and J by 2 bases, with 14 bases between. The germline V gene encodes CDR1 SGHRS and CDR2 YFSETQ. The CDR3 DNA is TGCGCCAGCAGCCCCGGACAGATTCTCACAGATACGCAGTATTTT. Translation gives CASSPGQILTDTQYF.

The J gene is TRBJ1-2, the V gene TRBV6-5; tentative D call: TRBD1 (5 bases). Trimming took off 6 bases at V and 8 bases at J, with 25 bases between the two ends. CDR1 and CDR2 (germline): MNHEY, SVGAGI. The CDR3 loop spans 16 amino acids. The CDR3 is CASSPTVGGRQGGYTF. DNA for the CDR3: TGTGCCAGCAGCCCCACGGTGGGGGGGAGGCAAGGCGGCTACACCTTC.

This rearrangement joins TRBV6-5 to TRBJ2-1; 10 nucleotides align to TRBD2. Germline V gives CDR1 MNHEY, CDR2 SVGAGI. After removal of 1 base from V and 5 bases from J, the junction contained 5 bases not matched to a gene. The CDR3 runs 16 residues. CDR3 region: CASSYFGTSADNEQFF. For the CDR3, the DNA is TGTGCCAGCAGTTACTTCGGGACTAGCGCCGACAATGAGCAGTTCTTC.

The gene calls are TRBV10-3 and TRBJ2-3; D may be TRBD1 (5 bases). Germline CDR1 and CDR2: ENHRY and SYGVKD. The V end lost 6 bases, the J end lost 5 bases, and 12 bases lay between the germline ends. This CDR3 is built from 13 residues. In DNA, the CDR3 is TGTGCCATCAGCGTCTCAAGGGGAGATACGCAGTATTTT. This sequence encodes CAISVSRGDTQYF.

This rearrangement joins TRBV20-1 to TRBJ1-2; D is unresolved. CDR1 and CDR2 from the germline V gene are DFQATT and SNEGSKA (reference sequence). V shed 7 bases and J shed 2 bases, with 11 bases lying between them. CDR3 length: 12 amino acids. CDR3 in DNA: TGCAGTGTCCTTGGCACCAACTATGGCTACACCTTC. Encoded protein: CSVLGTNYGYTF.

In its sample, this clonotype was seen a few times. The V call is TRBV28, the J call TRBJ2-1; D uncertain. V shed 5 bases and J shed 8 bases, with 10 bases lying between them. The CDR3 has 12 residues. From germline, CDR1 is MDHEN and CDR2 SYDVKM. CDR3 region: CASSQRYDEQFF. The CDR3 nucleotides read TGTGCCAGCAGTCAAAGATATGATGAGCAGTTCTTC.

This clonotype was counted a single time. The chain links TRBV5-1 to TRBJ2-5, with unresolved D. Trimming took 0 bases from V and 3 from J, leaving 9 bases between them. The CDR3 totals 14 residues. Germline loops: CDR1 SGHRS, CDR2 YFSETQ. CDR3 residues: CASSLDGVEETQYF. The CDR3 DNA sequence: TGCGCCAGCAGCTTGGATGGGGTCGAAGAGACCCAGTACTTC.

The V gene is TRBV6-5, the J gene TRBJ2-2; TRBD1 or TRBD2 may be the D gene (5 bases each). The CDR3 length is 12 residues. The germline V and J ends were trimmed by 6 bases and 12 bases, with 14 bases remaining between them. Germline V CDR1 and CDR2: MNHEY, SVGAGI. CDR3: CASRRSWGKLFF. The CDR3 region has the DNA TGTGCCAGCAGAAGATCCTGGGGGAAGCTGTTTTTT.

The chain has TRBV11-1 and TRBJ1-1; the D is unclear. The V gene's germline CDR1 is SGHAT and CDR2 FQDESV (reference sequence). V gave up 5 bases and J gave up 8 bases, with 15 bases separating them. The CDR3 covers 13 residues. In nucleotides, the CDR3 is TGTGCCAGCAGCCGAGGGAACAGTGTGGAAGCTTTCTTT. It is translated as CASSRGNSVEAFF.

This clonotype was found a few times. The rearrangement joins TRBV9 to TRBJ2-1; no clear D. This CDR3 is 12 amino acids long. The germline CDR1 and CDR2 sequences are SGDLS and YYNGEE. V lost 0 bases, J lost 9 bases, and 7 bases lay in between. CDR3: CASSVVPGEQFF. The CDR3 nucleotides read TGTGCCAGCAGCGTAGTTCCCGGTGAGCAGTTCTTC.

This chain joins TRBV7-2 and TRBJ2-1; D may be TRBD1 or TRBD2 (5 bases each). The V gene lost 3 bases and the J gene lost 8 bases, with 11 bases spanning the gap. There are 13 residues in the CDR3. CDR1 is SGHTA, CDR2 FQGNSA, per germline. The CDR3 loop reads CASSFRQGDEQFF. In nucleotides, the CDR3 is TGTGCCAGCAGCTTCCGGCAGGGAGATGAGCAGTTCTTC.

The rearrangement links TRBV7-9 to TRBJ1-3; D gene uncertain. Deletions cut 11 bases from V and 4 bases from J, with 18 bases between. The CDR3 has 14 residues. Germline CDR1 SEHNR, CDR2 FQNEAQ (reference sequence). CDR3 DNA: TGTGCCTCCGCCCGAACCGGAGAAGGAAACACCATATATTTT. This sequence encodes CASARTGEGNTIYF.

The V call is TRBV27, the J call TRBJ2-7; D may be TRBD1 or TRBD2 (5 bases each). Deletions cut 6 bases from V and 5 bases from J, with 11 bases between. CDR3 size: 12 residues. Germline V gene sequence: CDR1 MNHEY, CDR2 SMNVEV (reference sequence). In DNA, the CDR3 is TGTGCCAGCAGCACGCAGGGACACGAGCAGTACTTC. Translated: CASSTQGHEQYF.

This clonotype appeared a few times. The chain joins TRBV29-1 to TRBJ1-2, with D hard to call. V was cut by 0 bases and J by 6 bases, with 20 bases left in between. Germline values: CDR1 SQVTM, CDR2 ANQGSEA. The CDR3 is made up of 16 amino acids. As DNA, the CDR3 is TGCAGCGTTGAAGATCGTGAGGGCCCGGGTATGGATGGCTACACCTTC. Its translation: CSVEDREGPGMDGYTF. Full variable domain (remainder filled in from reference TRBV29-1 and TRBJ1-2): SAVISQKPSRDICQRGTSLTIQCQVDSQVTMMFWYRQQPGQSLTLIATANQGSEATYESGFVIDKFPISRPNLTFSTLTVSNMSPEDSSIYLCSVEDREGPGMDGYTFGSGTRLTVV.